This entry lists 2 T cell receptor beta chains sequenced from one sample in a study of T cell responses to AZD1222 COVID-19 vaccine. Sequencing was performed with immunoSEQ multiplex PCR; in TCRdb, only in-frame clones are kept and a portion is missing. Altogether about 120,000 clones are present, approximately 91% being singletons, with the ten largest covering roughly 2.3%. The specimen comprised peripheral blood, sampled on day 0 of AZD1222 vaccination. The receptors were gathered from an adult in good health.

Here the CDR3 DNA reads TGTGCCAGCAGTTCCACGACAGGGGCCATGACTCTTAACTATGGCTACACCTTC. As protein: CASSSTTGAMTLNYGYTF. V gene TRBV28 combines with J gene TRBJ1-2; 8 positions agree with TRBD1. In germline, CDR1 is MDHEN, CDR2 SYDVKM. The CDR3 length is 18 residues. J gave up 1 base and V 4 bases, and 14 bases lay outside the gene matches.

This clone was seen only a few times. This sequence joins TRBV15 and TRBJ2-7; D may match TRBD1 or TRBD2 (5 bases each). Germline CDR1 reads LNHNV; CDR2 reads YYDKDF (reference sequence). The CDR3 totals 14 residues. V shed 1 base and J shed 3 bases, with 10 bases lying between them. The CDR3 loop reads CATSRGDGYYEQYF. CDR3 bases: TGTGCCACCAGCAGAGGGGACGGATACTACGAGCAGTACTTC.